These 18 T cell receptor beta chains share one sample of origin, sequenced in a study of CD8 T cells in Susac syndrome. RNA, at roughly 0.45 to 1 ug, was reverse transcribed with random hexamers. TCRdb reanalysed the immunoSEQ multiplex PCR reads using MiXCR and keeps one entry per CDR3 protein. The sample holds more than 150,000 distinct CDR3 sequences, around 95% seen once. Sequencing was done on a sample of CD4+ T cells from PBMCs. These receptor sequences come from a human donor with Susac syndrome.

CDR3 residues: CASSVGPYPGLAGVEQYF. The CDR3 bases are TGTGCCAGCAGCGTAGGGCCCTACCCGGGACTAGCGGGGGTCGAGCAGTACTTC. The chain uses TRBV9 and TRBJ2-7; 14 bases match TRBD2. V was pared by 0 bases and J by 6 bases, with 11 bases of the junction left unmatched. Germline V gives CDR1 SGDLS, CDR2 YYNGEE. The CDR3 totals 18 residues.

The chain employs TRBV11-1 and TRBJ2-5; TRBD2 aligns across 13 bases. This CDR3 has 17 amino acids. CDR1 SGHAT and CDR2 FQDESV come from the germline V gene (reference sequence). After removal of 3 bases from V and 3 bases from J, the junction contained 7 bases not matched to a gene. In DNA, the CDR3 is TGTGCCAGCAGCTTGGGGACTAGCGGGAAAACAAAAGAGACCCAGTACTTC. Its translation is CASSLGTSGKTKETQYF.

The chain recombines TRBV10-3 with TRBJ2-1; D possibly uses TRBD1 or TRBD2 (6 bases each). The CDR3 contains 17 residues. The V end was cut by 6 bases, the J end by 6 bases, with 24 bases between. The germline CDR1 and CDR2 sequences are ENHRY and SYGVKD. CDR3: CAIRGGQQGLAVNEQFF. CDR3 sequence (DNA): TGTGCCATCAGGGGAGGTCAACAGGGATTAGCCGTCAATGAGCAGTTCTTC.

The chain combines TRBV12-3 or TRBV12-4 with TRBJ1-6; TRBD1 matches at 7 bases. The CDR3 covers 15 residues. The V segment lost 4 bases and the J segment 9 bases; nucleotides outside the gene matches: 9. For the CDR3, the DNA is TGTGCCAGCAGTTCCCAGGGGGGCATCGGTTCACCCCTCCACTTT. This gives the protein CASSSQGGIGSPLHF.

This clonotype was counted a few times. The chain carries TRBV19 and TRBJ1-5; TRBD1 is a possible D gene (6 bases). The germline V gene encodes CDR1 LNHDA and CDR2 SQIVND (reference sequence). The CDR3 runs to 15 residues. Trimming stripped 5 bases from V and 1 base from J, with 12 bases between. The CDR3 DNA is TGTGCCAGTAGTCTGAACAGGGTAAGCAATCAGCCCCAGCATTTT. It specifies CASSLNRVSNQPQHF.

The chain has TRBV4-1 and TRBJ1-4; D gene unclear. V shed 1 base and J shed 5 bases, with 14 bases lying between them. The CDR3 is 16 amino acids. CDR1 MGHRA and CDR2 YSYEKL come from the germline V gene. In DNA, the CDR3 is TGCGCCAGCAGCCAAGTCGTGAGGACGCCAAATGAAAAACTGTTTTTT. It translates to CASSQVVRTPNEKLFF.

This clonotype was recorded only once. The chain combines TRBV6-2 or TRBV6-3 with TRBJ2-7, with D perhaps matching TRBD1 (6 bases). The CDR3 sequence is 11 residues long. With 6 bases removed from V and 11 bases from J, the gap between germline ends came to 14 bases. The germline gives CDR1 MNHEY, CDR2 SVGEGT. CDR3 DNA sequence: TGTGCCAGCAGCCAGGACAGCACCAAGTACTTC. It is translated as CASSQDSTKYF.

This sequence joins TRBV6-5 and TRBJ1-1; no reliable D call. Germline assignment: CDR1 MNHEY and CDR2 SVGAGI. CDR3 length equals 15 residues. V lost 4 bases and J lost 6, with 18 bases in between. The CDR3 here is CASSSPRARWAEAFF. The CDR3 DNA reads TGTGCCAGCAGTTCCCCAAGGGCCCGGTGGGCTGAAGCTTTCTTT.

The CDR3 sequence: CSVRQGGGETQYF. The CDR3 coding sequence is TGCAGCGTTAGGCAGGGCGGCGGAGAGACCCAGTACTTC. This chain joins TRBV29-1 and TRBJ2-5, with a weak D call TRBD1 (5 bases). V was clipped by 5 bases and J by 4 bases, with 14 bases between them. The CDR3 loop spans 13 amino acids. In germline, CDR1 is SQVTM, CDR2 ANQGSEA.

The chain uses TRBV30 and TRBJ2-3; perhaps D is TRBD1 or TRBD2 (5 bases each). Germline CDR1 is GTSNPN and CDR2 is SVGIG (reference sequence). This CDR3 is built from 14 residues. Trimming took off 4 bases at V and 2 bases at J, with 13 bases between the two ends. CDR3 loop: CAWKGVAHTDTQYF. DNA of the CDR3: TGTGCCTGGAAAGGGGTAGCGCACACAGATACGCAGTATTTT. Using reference TRBV30 and TRBJ2-3 for the parts outside the CDR3, the full variable domain is SQTIHQWPATLVQPVGSPLSLECTVEGTSNPNLYWYRQAAGRGLQLLFYSVGIGQISSEVPQNLSASRPQDRQFILSSKKLLLSDSGFYLCAWKGVAHTDTQYFGPGTRLTVL.

J is TRBJ1-1 and V is TRBV6-2 or TRBV6-3; D gene ambiguous. Between the trimmed V and J ends, which lost 0 bases and 0 bases, there was a span of 5 bases. Germline CDR1 is MNHEY and CDR2 is SVGEGT. This CDR3 comprises 14 residues. Here the CDR3 reads CASSYSTVNTEAFF. CDR3 DNA sequence: TGTGCCAGCAGTTACTCCACAGTGAACACTGAAGCTTTCTTT.

The chain employs TRBV20-1 and TRBJ1-6; 7 nucleotides match TRBD1. Trimming took 4 bases from V and 5 from J; bases not matched to a gene: 5. Germline-derived CDR1 and CDR2 are DFQATT and SNEGSKA (reference sequence). The CDR3 runs 14 residues. The CDR3 is CSATRGGNNSPLHF. The CDR3 nucleotides read TGCAGTGCTACCAGGGGGGGAAATAATTCACCCCTCCACTTT.

The chain is built from TRBV24-1 and TRBJ2-2; possible D gene TRBD2, 5 bases. Germline loops: CDR1 KGHDR, CDR2 SFDVKD. V dropped 9 bases and J dropped 6 bases, with 13 bases sitting between them. The CDR3 totals 13 residues. The CDR3 nucleotides read TGTGCCACCGGGTCGGAGGTGTCCGGGGAGCTGTTTTTT. Amino acid sequence: CATGSEVSGELFF.

The V and J genes are TRBV5-1 and TRBJ1-2; TRBD1 aligns across 10 bases. This CDR3 region has 13 residues. V trimming: 5 bases; J trimming: 3 bases; junction bases outside the gene matches: 1. Germline CDR1 and CDR2: SGHRS and YFSETQ. CDR3 sequence reads: CASRGTGDYGYTF. The CDR3 coding sequence is TGCGCCAGCAGAGGGACAGGGGACTATGGCTACACCTTC.

This clonotype was counted a single time. The chain recombines TRBV9 with TRBJ1-2; D may be TRBD1 (5 bases). The CDR3 covers 15 residues. Trimming shortened V by 0 bases and J by 4 bases, and 13 bases separated the two germline ends. Germline values: CDR1 SGDLS, CDR2 YYNGEE. This CDR3 is CASSVGRQQAYGYTF. The CDR3 bases are TGTGCCAGCAGCGTAGGGAGACAACAGGCCTATGGCTACACCTTC.

This clonotype appeared a single time. The J gene is TRBJ1-2, the V gene TRBV30; 8 nucleotides match TRBD1. This CDR3 contains 15 residues. V lost 3 bases and J lost 4; bases outside the gene matches: 10. Germline V gene data show CDR1 as GTSNPN and CDR2 as SVGIG (reference sequence). This chain's CDR3 is CAWRVYQGASYGYTF. CDR3 DNA: TGTGCCTGGAGAGTGTACCAGGGGGCGAGCTATGGCTACACCTTC.

The chain is built from TRBV30 and TRBJ2-3; D gene unclear. Germline V CDR1 and CDR2: GTSNPN, SVGIG (reference sequence). Trimming took 3 bases from V and 7 from J, leaving 11 bases between them. This CDR3 region has 12 residues. The CDR3: CAWRPAANTQYF. The CDR3 nucleotides are TGTGCCTGGAGACCAGCTGCAAATACGCAGTATTTT.

The chain couples TRBV20-1 to TRBJ2-5; D assignment may be TRBD1 or TRBD2 (5 bases each). The length of the CDR3 is 15 residues. Germline V gives CDR1 DFQATT, CDR2 SNEGSKA (reference sequence). Trimming took 3 bases from V and 4 from J, leaving 18 bases between them. The CDR3 here is CSASRGFGRGETQYF. CDR3 bases: TGCAGTGCTAGTAGGGGCTTTGGGAGAGGAGAGACCCAGTACTTC.